This entry concerns a single TCR beta chain. Its antigen is unknown. One base away there is no much larger clone; base qualities are not given. This sample stems from a study of T cell responses to AZD1222 COVID-19 vaccine (dated by TCRdb to about 2021). Concerning the study at large: AZD1222 recipients with second doses at about 4 weeks or about 12 weeks were pooled, because spike-specific TCR depth and breadth did not differ between schedules. A total of about 250 trial participants underwent TCR sequencing, of whom 207 had received two doses of AZD1222 and around 25 had received two doses of the MenACWY control vaccine. Enrollment into the trials was organized by age into subgroups of 18-55, 56-69 and 70-plus years, and those subgroups contained around 150, 28 and 57 TCR-sequenced participants, respectively. Here is what the overall study found, with its caveats: Because no samples from the day 14 peak response were available, repertoires could be characterized only after the peak T cell response. Nearly half of unique spike-specific TCRs reportedly recognized epitopes outside regions mutated in the B.1.351 and B.1.1.7 variants. A significant rise in spike-specific TCR breadth and depth was observed after two AZD1222 doses relative to day 0 and relative to MenACWY recipients. Conclusions about previously exposed vaccinees are limited, since just 5 or 6 AZD1222 recipients were seropositive for SARS-CoV-2 at baseline. The 56-69-year group was small, and its depth increase did not reach significance, likely because of low power. The vaccine-associated CD4 TCRs covered the entire spike protein, and the dominant responses fell in regions 160-218 and 743-854. Participants were mostly white British and included more females than males, and it was suggested by the authors that clonal diversity may have been underestimated.

The CDR3 regions of human TCRbeta chains were subjected to immunosequencing. The paper's processing steps were these. TCRs in the repertoires were compared against a reference library of SARS-CoV-2-specific TCRs that had been generated with the MIRA antigen-specificity platform. Breadth meant the fraction of unique TCRs that were SARS-CoV-2-associated, whereas depth meant the fraction of total T cells that were SARS-CoV-2-associated. Each spike-specific TCR was assigned to its reactive spike region and to a CD4 or CD8 class using the MIRA data. Log10-transformed breadth and depth values were compared by one-way ANOVA with Sidak's multiple comparisons tests. TCRdb obtained this table from immuneACCESS and retained in-frame rearrangements with V and J assigned. These tables miss some clones; where compared with another copy, unresolved V genes account for less than half of the shortfall, and the remainder is unexplained. V and J calls and clone size come straight from that table; D and trimming were deduced from the DNA. The table for this sample lists 150,000 to 200,000 clones; around 95% of them were counted only once. The top ten hold approximately 0.69% of the sample.

V trim: 3 bases; J trim: 0 bases; unmatched bases: 8. There are 17 amino acids in the CDR3, from cysteine to phenylalanine inclusive. Only CDR3 DNA remains: 51 bases, in frame from the first base. Via the germline V gene, CDR1 is SGHAT and CDR2 FQNNGV. What this sample's time point label stands for: baseline before first vaccination. Vaccinee samples came from UK trials COV001 and COV002, including a single-blind randomized controlled phase 2/3 trial of AZD1222 (ChAdOx1 nCoV-19) in healthy adults. For TCRbeta chain sequencing, PBMC samples were collected from trial participants at day 0 and at day 28 after the second dose.

The rearranged chain carries TRBV11-2 and TRBJ1-3; 7 central bases correspond to TRBD1. The clonotype originates from an adult in good health. The specimen was peripheral blood, collected on day 0 of AZD1222 vaccination. The DNA sequence is TGTGCCAGCAGCTTTCGGGACAGTAGGGGCTCTGGAAACACCATATATTTT. It specifies CASSFRDSRGSGNTIYF.